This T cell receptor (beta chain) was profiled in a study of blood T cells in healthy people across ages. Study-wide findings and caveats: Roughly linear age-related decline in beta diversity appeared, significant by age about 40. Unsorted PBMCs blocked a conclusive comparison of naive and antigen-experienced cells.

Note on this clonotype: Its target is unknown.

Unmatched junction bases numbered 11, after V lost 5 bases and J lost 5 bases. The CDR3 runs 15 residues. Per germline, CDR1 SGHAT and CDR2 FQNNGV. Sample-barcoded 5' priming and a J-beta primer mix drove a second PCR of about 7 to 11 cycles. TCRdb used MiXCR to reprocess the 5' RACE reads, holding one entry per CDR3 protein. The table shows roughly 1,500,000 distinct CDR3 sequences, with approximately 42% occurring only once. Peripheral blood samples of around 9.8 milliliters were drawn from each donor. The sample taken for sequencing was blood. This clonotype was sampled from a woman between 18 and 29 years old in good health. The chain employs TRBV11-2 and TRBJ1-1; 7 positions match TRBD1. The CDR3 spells CASSPKTGWGTEAFF. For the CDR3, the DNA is TGTGCCAGCAGCCCTAAGACAGGGTGGGGGACTGAAGCTTTCTTT.